A selection of T cell receptor beta chains follows, all from one sample in a study of blood T cell repertoires in COVID-19. Profiling relied on immunoSEQ multiplex PCR, and the TCRdb table lists in-frame clones only, not all of them. The sample lists about 71,000 clones; more than 80% were seen once. Material: peripheral blood. The receptors originated from a middle-aged man with acute or convalescent COVID-19. Both conserved end residues are part of each CDR3. D genes are given only for firm matches. For some rows the clone size is stated as once, few or many, or as a class when expanded; others skip it.

>TRBD2|TRBV3-1/TRBV3-2|NA|15|TRBJ2-1
TGTGCCAGCACCCCTGGGACTAACGGATACAATGAGCAGTTCTTC
CASTPGTNGYNEQFF
>NA|TRBV7-2|NA|13|TRBJ1-5
TGTGCCAGCAGCTTAGCGCGGAGCCAGCCCCAGCATTTT
CASSLARSQPQHF
>NA|TRBV21-1|NA|11|TRBJ1-6
TGTGCCAGCAGCAATGGGGTTGGGGCTTTATTT
CASSNGVGALF
>TRBD1|TRBV12-3/TRBV12-4|NA|12|TRBJ1-4
TGTGCCAGCAGGACGGAAACAGGGGAACTGTTTTTT
CASRTETGELFF
>NA|TRBV6-5|NA|15|TRBJ2-7
TGTGCCAGCAGTCCAACTGCGGGTCCTCTACGTGAGCAGTACTTC
CASSPTAGPLREQYF
>NA|TRBV6-4|NA|15|TRBJ2-1
TGTGCCAGCAGTGACGCCAAAGGCGGCCACAATGAGCAGTTCTTC
CASSDAKGGHNEQFF
>TRBD2|TRBV5-5|NA|15|TRBJ2-5
TGTGCCAGCAGCTTCCAGCGACCCGGGAGGGGGACCCAGTACTTC
CASSFQRPGRGTQYF
>TRBD2|TRBV5-4|NA|16|TRBJ2-3
TGTGCCAGCAGACAGGGACTAGCGGGAGACCCAGATACGCAGTATTTT
CASRQGLAGDPDTQYF
>TRBD1|TRBV29-1|NA|12|TRBJ1-1
TGCAGCGTTGGACAGGGGAACACTGAAGCTTTCTTT
CSVGQGNTEAFF
>NA|TRBV27|NA|13|TRBJ1-2
TGTGCCAGCGCCCCCCTGGGAGACTCAGGCTACACCTTC
CASAPLGDSGYTF
>NA|TRBV27|NA|15|TRBJ1-6
TGTGCCAGCAGTTTATCCCACGAACAGAATTCACCCCTCCACTTT
CASSLSHEQNSPLHF
>NA|TRBV6-5|NA|15|TRBJ1-6
TGTGCCAGCAGCCTCGAAGGGGTGATGGGTTCACCCCTCCACTTT
CASSLEGVMGSPLHF
>NA|TRBV6-4|NA|15|TRBJ2-1
TGTGCCAGCAGTGTTGGTGGGGCGGAGAGCAATGAGCAGTTCTTC
CASSVGGAESNEQFF
>NA|TRBV5-6|NA|11|TRBJ1-2
TGTGCCAGCAGCCGGGTCTATGGCTACACCTTC
CASSRVYGYTF
>NA|TRBV18|NA|15|TRBJ2-1
TGTGCCAGCTCACCTTACTACCTAACACTCAATGAGCAGTTCTTC
CASSPYYLTLNEQFF
>NA|TRBV27|NA|16|TRBJ1-1
TGTGCCAGCAGTTTACGGGGGGCTGCCTGGAACACTGAAGCTTTCTTT
CASSLRGAAWNTEAFF
>TRBD2|TRBV11-3|NA|15|TRBJ2-2
TGTGCCAGCAGCCGGACTAGGGTGAACACCGGGGAGCTGTTTTTT
CASSRTRVNTGELFF
>NA|TRBV10-2|NA|13|TRBJ2-5
TGCGCCAGCAGTGCAGGCAGACAAGAGACCCAGTACTTC
CASSAGRQETQYF
>TRBD1|TRBV5-5|NA|16|TRBJ1-1
TGTGCCAGCAGCTCCGGGACAGGGCAGGTGAACACTGAAGCTTTCTTT
CASSSGTGQVNTEAFF
>NA|TRBV6-2/TRBV6-3|NA|13|TRBJ1-2
TGTGCCAGCAGTTACTCGGCAGCCGGGGGCTACACCTTC
CASSYSAAGGYTF
>NA|TRBV24-1|once|16|TRBJ2-1
TGTGCCACCAGTGATTTGGTGGGAGGCTCCTACAATGAGCAGTTCTTC
CATSDLVGGSYNEQFF
>TRBD1|TRBV5-1|NA|16|TRBJ1-2
TGCGCCAGCAGCCAAAGCCTCGGACAGGGCAACTATGGCTACACCTTC
CASSQSLGQGNYGYTF
>NA|TRBV27|NA|12|TRBJ2-1
TGTGCCAGCAGCCGGACTTACAATGAGCAGTTCTTC
CASSRTYNEQFF
>NA|TRBV28|NA|14|TRBJ1-4
TGTGCCAGCAGTTTAGTGGGGGCGCGGGAAAAACTGTTTTTT
CASSLVGAREKLFF
>TRBD2|TRBV27|NA|14|TRBJ2-1
TGTGCGGCTCGAGGGACTAGCAAATACAATGAGCAGTTCTTC
CAARGTSKYNEQFF